This record looks at one T cell receptor beta chain sequence and its context. The antigen is not known. Looked up from germline, CDR1 is MDHEN and CDR2 is SYDVKM. Trimming shortened V by 2 bases and J by 5 bases, and 12 bases separated the two germline ends. The CDR3 sequence is 14 residues long. The diagnosis combined clinical symptoms, thyroxine, TRAb, thyroid ultrasound and orbital computed tomography scans. The sample is drawn from a study of Graves' ophthalmopathy and Graves' hyperthyroidism. About the study: Upon initial diagnosis and before any treatment, peripheral blood was collected. Study-wide results and limits: Ophthalmopathy progression cases were predicted by the model with roughly 70% sensitivity and 72.22% specificity. Most thyroid-expanded clonotypes exceeding 0.001 frequency were also found in blood.

Amplifying from RNA transcripts, the study obtained TCR beta CDR3 regions. HTBI-primed first-round RT-PCR preceded second-round multiplex PCR. One entry per CDR3 protein, called by TCRdb with MiXCR from the multiplex PCR reads. This sample has about 210,000 distinct CDR3 sequences; roughly 27% occur once, and the top ten carry 9.1%. The chain combines TRBV28 with TRBJ2-5; D uncertain. Sequenced sample: peripheral blood. The TCR sequence derives from a man aged 45-60 years with Graves' ophthalmopathy. DNA for the CDR3: TGTGCCAGCAGTTTACTGTCCAGCCAGGAGACCCAGTACTTC. This translates into CASSLLSSQETQYF.